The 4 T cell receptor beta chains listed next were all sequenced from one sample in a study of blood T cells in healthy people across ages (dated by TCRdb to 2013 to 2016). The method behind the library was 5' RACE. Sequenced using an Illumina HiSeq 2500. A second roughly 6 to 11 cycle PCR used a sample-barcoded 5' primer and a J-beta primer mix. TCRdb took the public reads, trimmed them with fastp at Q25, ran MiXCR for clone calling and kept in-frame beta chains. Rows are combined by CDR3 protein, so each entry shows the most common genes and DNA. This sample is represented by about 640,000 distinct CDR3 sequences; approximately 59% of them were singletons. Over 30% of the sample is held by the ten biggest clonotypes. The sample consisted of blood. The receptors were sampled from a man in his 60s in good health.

CDR3 bases: TGTGCCAGCAGCTTAACGGTGGGACTAGCGATCCCAGGATGGGATACGCAGTATTTT. Its protein product is CASSLTVGLAIPGWDTQYF. V usage is TRBV7-3 and J usage is TRBJ2-3; 10 bases line up with TRBD2. With V trimmed by 0 bases and J by 6 bases, 15 bases remained unmatched. Germline V gives CDR1 SGHTA, CDR2 FQGTGA. The CDR3 contains 19 residues. Together with reference TRBV7-3 and TRBJ2-3, the CDR3 gives the full variable domain: GAGVSQTPSNKVTEKGKYVELRCDPISGHTALYWYRQSLGQGPEFLIYFQGTGAADDSGLPNDRFFAVRPEGSVSTLKIQRTERGDSAVYLCASSLTVGLAIPGWDTQYFGPGTRLTVL.

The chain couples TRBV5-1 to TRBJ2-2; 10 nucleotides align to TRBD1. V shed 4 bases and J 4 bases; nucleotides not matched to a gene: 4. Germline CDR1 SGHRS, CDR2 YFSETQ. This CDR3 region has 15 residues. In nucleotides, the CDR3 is TGCGCCAGCAGCCGAGGACAGGGGGGCACCGGGGAGCTGTTTTTT. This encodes CASSRGQGGTGELFF.

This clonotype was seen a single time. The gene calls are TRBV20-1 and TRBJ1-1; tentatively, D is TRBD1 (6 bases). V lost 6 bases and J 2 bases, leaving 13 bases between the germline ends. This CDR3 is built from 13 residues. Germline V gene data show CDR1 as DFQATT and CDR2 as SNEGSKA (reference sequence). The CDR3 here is CSASDSLNTEAFF. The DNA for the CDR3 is TGCAGTGCCTCGGACAGTTTAAACACTGAAGCTTTCTTT.

The CDR3 DNA follows: TGTGCCACCAGTGATGTGGGGTCCCGAGATACGCAGTATTTT. This sequence encodes CATSDVGSRDTQYF. The chain has TRBV24-1 and TRBJ2-3; no clear D. This CDR3 region has 14 residues. Germline assignment: CDR1 KGHDR and CDR2 SFDVKD. The V end lost 3 bases, the J end lost 5 bases, and 11 bases lay between the germline ends.